This entry describes one TCR beta chain. These data belong to a study of blood T cell repertoires in COVID-19. Study in general: The analysed material was cDNA or gDNA that came from T cells, B-cell-depleted T cells, or PBMCs.

This CDR3 is built from 13 residues. The V gene end was trimmed by 11 bases and the J gene end by 0 bases; junction bases not matched to a gene: 6. CDR1 LNHNV and CDR2 YYDKDF come from the germline V gene (reference sequence). Data came from immunoSEQ multiplex PCR; TCRdb stores just in-frame clones and leaves some out. Of tens of thousands of clones in the sample, approximately 90% are singletons; the top ten hold around 3.5%. Sequenced: peripheral blood. The TCR was taken from a man in his fifties or sixties with active COVID-19. The gene calls are TRBV15 and TRBJ1-1; 7 bases align to TRBD1. Here the CDR3 reads CASLQGLNTEAFF. Here the CDR3 DNA reads TGTGCCTCACTACAGGGGTTGAACACTGAAGCTTTCTTT.